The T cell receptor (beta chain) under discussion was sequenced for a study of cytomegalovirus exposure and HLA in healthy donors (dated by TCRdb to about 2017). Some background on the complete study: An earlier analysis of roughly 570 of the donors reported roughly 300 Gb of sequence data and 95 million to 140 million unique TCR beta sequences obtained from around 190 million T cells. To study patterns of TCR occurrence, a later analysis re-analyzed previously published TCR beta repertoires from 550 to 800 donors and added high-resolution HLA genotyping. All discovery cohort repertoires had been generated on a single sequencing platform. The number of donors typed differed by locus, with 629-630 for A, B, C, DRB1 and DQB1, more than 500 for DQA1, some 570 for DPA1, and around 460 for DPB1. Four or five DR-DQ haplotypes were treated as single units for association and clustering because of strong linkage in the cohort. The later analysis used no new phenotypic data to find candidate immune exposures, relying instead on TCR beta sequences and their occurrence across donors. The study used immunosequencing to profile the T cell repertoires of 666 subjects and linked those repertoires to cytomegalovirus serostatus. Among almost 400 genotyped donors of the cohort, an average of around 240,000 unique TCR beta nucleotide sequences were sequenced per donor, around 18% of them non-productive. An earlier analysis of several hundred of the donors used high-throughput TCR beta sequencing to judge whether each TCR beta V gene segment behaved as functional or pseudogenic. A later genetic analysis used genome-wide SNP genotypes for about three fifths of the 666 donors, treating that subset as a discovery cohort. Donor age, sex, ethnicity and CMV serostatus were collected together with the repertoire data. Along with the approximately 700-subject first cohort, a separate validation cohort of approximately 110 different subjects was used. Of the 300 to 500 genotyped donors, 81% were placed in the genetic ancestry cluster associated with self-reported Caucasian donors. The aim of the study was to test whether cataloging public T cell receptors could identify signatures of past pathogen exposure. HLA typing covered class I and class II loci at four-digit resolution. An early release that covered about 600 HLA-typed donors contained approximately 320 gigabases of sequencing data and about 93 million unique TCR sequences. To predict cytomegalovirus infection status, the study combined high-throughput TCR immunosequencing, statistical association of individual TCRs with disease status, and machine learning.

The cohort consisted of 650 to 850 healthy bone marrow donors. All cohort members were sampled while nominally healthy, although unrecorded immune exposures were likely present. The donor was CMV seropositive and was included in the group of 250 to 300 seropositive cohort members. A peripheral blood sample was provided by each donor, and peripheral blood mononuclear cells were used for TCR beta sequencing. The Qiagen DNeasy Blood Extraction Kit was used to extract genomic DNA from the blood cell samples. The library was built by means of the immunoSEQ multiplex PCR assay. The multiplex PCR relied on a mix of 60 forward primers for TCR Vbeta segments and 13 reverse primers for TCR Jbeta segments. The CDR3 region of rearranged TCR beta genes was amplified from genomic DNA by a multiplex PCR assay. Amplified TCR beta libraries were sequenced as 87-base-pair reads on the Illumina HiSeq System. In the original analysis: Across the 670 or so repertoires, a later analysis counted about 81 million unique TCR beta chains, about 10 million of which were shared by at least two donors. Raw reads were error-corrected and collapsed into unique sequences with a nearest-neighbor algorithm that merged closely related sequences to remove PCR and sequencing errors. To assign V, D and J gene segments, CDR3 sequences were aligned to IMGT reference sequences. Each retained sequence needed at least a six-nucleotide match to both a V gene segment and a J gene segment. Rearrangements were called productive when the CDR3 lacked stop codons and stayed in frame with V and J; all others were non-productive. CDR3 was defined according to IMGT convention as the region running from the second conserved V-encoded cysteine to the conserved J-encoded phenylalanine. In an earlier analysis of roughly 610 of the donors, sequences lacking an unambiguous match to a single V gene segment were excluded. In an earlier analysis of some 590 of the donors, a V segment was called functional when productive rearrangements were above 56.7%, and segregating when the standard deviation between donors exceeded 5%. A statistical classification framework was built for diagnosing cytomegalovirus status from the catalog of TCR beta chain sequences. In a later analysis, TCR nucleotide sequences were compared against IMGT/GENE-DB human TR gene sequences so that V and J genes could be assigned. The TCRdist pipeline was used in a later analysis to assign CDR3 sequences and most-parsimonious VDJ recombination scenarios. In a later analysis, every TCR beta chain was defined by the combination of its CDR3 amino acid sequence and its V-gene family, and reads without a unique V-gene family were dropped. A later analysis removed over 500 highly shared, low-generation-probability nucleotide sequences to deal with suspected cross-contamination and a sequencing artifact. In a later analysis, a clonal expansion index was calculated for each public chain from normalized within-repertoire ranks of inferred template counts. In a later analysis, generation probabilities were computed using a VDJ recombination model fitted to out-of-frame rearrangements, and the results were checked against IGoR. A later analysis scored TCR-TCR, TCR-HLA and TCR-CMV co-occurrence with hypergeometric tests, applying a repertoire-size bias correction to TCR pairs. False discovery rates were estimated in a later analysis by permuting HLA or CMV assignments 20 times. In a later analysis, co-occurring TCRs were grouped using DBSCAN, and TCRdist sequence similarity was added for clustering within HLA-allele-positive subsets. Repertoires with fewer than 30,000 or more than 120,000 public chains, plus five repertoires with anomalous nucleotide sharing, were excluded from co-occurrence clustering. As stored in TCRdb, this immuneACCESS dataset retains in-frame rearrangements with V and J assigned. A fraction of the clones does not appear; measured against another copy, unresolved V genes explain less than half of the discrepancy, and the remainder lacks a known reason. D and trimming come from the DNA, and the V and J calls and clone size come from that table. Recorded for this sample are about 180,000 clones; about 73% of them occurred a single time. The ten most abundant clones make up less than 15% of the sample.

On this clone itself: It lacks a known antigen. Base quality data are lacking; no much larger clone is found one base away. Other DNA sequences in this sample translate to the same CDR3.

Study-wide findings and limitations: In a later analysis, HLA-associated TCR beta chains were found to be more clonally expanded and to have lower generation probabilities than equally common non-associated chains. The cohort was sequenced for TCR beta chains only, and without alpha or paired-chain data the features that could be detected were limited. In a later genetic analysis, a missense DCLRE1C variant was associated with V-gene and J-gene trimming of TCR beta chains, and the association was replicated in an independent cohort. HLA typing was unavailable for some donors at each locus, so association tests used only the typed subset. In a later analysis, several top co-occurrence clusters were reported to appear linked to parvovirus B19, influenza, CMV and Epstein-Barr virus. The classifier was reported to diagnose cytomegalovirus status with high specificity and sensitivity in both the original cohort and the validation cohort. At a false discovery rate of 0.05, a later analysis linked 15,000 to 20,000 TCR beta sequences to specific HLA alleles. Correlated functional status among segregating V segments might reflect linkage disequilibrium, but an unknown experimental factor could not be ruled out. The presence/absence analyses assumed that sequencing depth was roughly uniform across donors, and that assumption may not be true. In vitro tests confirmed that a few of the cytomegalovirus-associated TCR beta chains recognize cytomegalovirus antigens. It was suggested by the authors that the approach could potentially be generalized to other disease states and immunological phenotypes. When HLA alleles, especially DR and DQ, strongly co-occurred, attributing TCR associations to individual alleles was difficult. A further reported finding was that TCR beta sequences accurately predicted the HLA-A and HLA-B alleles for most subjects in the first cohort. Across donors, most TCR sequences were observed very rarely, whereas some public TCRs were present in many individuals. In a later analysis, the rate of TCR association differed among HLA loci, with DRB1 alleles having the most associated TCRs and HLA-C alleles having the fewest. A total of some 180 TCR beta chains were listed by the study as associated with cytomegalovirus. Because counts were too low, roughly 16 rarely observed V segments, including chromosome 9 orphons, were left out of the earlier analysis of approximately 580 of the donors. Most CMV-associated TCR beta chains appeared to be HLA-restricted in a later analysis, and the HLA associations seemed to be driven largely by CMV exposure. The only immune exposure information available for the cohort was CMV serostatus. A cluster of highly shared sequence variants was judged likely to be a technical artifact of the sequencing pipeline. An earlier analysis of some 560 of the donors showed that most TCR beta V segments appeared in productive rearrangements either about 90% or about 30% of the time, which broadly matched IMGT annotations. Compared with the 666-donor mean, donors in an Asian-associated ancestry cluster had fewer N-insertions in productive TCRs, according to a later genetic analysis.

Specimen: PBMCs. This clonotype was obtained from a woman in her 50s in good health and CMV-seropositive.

CDR3 protein: CASSPGQGEAFF. In nucleotides, the sequence is TGCGCCAGCAGCCCTGGACAGGGTGAAGCTTTCTTT. The chain uses TRBV5-1 and TRBJ1-1; TRBD1 agrees with 8 junctional bases. From V the trimming removes 4 bases and from J it removes 7 bases, while the gene matches leave 3 bases of the junction unaccounted for. According to the germline V gene, CDR1 reads SGHRS and CDR2 reads YFSETQ. The CDR3 runs 12 amino acids, cysteine and phenylalanine included. The kept DNA is CDR3 alone, 36 bases in frame from the first base.